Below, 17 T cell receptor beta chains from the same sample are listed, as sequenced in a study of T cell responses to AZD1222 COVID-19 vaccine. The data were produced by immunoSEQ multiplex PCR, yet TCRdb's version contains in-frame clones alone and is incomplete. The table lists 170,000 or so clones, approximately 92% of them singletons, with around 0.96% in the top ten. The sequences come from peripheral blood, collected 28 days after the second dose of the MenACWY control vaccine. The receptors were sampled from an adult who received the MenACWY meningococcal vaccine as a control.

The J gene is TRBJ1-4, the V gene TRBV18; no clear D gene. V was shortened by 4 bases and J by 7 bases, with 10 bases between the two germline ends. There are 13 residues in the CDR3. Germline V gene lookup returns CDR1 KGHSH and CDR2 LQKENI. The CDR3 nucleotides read TGTGCCAGCTCACGTAGCAGTCCTGAAAAACTGTTTTTT. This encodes CASSRSSPEKLFF.

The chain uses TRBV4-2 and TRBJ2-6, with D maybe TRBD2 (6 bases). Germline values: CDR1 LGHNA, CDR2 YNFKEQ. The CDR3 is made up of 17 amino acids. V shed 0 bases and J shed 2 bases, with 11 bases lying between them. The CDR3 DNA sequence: TGTGCCAGCAGCCAAGAGCGAGGAGGGGCTGGGGCCAACGTCCTGACTTTC. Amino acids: CASSQERGGAGANVLTF.

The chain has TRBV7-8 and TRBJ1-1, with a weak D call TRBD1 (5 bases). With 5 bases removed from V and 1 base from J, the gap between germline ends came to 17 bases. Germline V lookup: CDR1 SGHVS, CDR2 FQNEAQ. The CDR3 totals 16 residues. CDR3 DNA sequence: TGTGCCAGCAGCACCCGACTCGGGGCCGGGAACACTGAAGCTTTCTTT. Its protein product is CASSTRLGAGNTEAFF. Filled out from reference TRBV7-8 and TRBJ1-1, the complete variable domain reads GAGVSQSPRYKVAKRGQDVALRCDPISGHVSLFWYQQALGQGPEFLTYFQNEAQLDKSGLPSDRFFAERPEGSVSTLKIQRTQQEDSAVYLCASSTRLGAGNTEAFFGQGTRLTVV.

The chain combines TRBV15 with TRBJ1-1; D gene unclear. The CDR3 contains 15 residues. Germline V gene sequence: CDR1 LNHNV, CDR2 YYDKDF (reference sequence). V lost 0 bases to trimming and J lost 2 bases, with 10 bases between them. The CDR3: CATSRDRTVNTEAFF. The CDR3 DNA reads TGTGCCACCAGCAGAGATCGAACAGTCAACACTGAAGCTTTCTTT.

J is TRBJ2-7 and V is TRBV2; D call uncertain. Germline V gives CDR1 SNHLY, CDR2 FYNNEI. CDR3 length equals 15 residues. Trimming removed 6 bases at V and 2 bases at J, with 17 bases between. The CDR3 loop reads CASRPEALAAYEQYF. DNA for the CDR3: TGTGCCAGCAGACCAGAGGCCCTTGCAGCCTACGAGCAGTACTTC.

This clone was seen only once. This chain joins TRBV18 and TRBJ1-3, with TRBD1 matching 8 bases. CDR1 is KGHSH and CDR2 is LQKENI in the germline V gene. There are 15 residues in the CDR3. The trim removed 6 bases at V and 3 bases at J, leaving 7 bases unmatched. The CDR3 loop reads CASSPQGANGNTIYF. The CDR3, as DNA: TGTGCCAGCTCTCCGCAGGGGGCAAATGGAAACACCATATATTTT.

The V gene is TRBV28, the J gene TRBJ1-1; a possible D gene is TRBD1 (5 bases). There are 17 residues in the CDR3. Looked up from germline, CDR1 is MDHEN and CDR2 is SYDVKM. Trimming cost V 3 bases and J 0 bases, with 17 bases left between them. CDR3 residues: CASSLDQGWTMNTEAFF. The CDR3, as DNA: TGTGCCAGCAGTTTGGATCAGGGTTGGACGATGAACACTGAAGCTTTCTTT.

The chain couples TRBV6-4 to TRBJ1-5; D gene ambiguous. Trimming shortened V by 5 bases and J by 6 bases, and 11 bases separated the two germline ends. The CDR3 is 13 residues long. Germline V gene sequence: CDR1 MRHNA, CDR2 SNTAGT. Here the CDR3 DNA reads TGTGCCAGCAGTCCCGATGCGACTCAGCCCCAGCATTTT. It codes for CASSPDATQPQHF.

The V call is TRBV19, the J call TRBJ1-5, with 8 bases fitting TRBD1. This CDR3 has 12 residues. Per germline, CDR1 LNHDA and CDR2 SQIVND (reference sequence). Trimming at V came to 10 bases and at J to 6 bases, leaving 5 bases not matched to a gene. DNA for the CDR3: TGTGCCACCGGGACAGGAGGTCAGCCCCAGCATTTT. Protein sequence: CATGTGGQPQHF. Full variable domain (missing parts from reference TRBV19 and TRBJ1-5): DGGITQSPKYLFRKEGQNVTLSCEQNLNHDAMYWYRQDPGQGLRLIYYSQIVNDFQKGDIAEGYSVSREKKESFPLTVTSAQKNPTAFYLCATGTGGQPQHFGDGTRLSIL.

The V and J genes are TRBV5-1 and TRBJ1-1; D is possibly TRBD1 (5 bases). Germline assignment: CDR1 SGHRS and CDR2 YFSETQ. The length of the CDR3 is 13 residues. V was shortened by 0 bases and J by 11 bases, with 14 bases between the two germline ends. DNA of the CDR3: TGCGCCAGCAGCTTGGGAGGGGAGTCAAGGGCTTTCTTT. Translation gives CASSLGGESRAFF. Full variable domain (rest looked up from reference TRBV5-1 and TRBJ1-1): KAGVTQTPRYLIKTRGQQVTLSCSPISGHRSVSWYQQTPGQGLQFLFEYFSETQRNKGNFPGRFSGRQFSNSRSEMNVSTLELGDSALYLCASSLGGESRAFFGQGTRLTVV.

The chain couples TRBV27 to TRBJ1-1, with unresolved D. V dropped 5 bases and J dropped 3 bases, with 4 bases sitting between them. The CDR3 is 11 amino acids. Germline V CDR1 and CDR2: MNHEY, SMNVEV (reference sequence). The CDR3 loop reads CASSPDTEAFF. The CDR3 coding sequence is TGTGCCAGCAGTCCCGACACTGAAGCTTTCTTT.

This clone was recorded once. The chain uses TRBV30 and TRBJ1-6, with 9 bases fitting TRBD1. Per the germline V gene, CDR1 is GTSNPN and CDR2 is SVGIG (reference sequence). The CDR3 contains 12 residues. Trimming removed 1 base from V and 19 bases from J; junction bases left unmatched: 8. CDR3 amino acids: CAWSGTGGTLHF. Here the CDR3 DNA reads TGTGCCTGGAGTGGAACAGGGGGCACTCTTCACTTT. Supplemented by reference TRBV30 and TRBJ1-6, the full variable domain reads SQTIHQWPATLVQPVGSPLSLECTVEGTSNPNLYWYRQAAGRGLQLLFYSVGIGQISSEVPQNLSASRPQDRQFILSSKKLLLSDSGFYLCAWSGTGGTLHFGNGTRLTVT.

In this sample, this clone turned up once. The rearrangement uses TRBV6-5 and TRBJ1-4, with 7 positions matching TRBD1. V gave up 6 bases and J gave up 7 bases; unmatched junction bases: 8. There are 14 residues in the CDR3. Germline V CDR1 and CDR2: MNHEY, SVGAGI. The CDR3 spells CASRQGTAIEKLFF. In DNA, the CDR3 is TGTGCCAGCAGGCAAGGGACAGCCATTGAAAAACTGTTTTTT.

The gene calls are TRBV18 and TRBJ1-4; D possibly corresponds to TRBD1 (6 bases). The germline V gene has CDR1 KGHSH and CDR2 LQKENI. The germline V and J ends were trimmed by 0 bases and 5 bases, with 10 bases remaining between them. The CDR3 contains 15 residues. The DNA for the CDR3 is TGTGCCAGCTCACCACCGACAGGCCGGAATGAAAAACTGTTTTTT. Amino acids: CASSPPTGRNEKLFF.

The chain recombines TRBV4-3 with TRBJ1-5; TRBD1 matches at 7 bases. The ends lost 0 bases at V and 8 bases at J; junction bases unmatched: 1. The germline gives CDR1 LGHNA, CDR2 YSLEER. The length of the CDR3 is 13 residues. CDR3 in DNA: TGCGCCAGCAGCCAAGACAGGGGGAAGCCCCAGCATTTT. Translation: CASSQDRGKPQHF.

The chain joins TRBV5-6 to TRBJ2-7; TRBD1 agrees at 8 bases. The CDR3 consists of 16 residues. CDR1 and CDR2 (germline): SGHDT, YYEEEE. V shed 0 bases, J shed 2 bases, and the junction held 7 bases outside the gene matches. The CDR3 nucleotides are TGTGCCAGCAGCTTGGGGACAGGGCCGTCGCCCTACGAGCAGTACTTC. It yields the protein CASSLGTGPSPYEQYF.

DNA of the CDR3: TGTGCCAGCAGCTTTATAGGTTTTTCGGATGGCTACACCTTC. Amino acid sequence: CASSFIGFSDGYTF. The chain carries TRBV5-6 and TRBJ1-2; D uncertain. Germline CDR1 SGHDT, CDR2 YYEEEE. Trimming removed 2 bases from V and 6 bases from J, with 14 bases in between. CDR3 length: 14 residues.